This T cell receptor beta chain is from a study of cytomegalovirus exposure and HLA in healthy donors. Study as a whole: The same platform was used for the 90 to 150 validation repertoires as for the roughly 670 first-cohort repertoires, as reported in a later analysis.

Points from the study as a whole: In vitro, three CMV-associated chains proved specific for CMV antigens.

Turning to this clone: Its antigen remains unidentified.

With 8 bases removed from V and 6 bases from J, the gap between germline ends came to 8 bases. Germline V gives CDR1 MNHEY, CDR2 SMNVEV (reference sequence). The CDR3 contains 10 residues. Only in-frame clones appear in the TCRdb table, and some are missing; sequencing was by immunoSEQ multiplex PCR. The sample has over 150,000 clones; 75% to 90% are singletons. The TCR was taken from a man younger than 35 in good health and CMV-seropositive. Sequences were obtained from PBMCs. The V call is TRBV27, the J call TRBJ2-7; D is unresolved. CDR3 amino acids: CASGGSEQYF. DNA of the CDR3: TGTGCCAGCGGTGGTAGCGAGCAGTACTTC.